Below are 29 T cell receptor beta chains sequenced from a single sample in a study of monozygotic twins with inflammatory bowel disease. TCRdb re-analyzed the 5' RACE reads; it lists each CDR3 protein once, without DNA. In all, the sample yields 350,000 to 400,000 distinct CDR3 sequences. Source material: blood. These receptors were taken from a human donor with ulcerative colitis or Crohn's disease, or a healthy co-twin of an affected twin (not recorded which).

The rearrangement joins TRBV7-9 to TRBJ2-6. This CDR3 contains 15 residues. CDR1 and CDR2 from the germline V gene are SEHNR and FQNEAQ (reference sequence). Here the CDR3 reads CASSPRSTGANVLTF.

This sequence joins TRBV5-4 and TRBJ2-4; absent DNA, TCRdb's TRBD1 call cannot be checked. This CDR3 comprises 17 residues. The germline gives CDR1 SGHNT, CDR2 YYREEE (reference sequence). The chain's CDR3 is CASSLRGDRGSKNIQYF.

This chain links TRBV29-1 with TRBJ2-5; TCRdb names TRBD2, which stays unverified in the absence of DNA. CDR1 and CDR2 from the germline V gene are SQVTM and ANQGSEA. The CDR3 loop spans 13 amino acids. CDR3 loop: CSVELLEQETQYF. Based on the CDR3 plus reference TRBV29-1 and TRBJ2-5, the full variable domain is SAVISQKPSRDICQRGTSLTIQCQVDSQVTMMFWYRQQPGQSLTLIATANQGSEATYESGFVIDKFPISRPNLTFSTLTVSNMSPEDSSIYLCSVELLEQETQYFGPGTRLLVL.

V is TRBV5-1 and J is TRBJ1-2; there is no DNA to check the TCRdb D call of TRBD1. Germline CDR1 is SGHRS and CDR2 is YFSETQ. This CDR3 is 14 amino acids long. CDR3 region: CASSPDSLNYGYTF.

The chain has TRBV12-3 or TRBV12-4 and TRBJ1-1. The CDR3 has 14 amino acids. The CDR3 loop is CASSLQDLYTEAFF.

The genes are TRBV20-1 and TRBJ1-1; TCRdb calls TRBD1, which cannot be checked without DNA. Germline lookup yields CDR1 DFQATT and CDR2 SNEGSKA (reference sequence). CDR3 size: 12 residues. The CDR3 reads CSAGRDSTEAFF.

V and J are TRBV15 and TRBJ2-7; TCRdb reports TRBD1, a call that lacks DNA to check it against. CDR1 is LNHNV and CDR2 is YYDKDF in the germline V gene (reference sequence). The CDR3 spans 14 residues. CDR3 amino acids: CATSRDRVFYEQYF.

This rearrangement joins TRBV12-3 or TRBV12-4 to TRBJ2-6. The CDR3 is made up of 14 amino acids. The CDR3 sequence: CASSQQPGANVLTF.

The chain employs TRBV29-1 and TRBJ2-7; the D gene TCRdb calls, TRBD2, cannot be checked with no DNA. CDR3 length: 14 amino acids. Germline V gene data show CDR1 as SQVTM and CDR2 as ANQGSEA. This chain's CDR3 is CSVDLRGGSYEQYF.

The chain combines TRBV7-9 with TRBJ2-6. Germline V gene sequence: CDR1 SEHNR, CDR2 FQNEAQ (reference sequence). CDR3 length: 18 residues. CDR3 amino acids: CASSLNVGFSSGANVLTF. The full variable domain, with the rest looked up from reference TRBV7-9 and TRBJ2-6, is DTGVSQNPRHKITKRGQNVTFRCDPISEHNRLYWYRQTLGQGPEFLTYFQNEAQLEKSRLLSDRFSAERPKGSFSTLEIQRTEQGDSAMYLCASSLNVGFSSGANVLTFGAGSRLTVL.

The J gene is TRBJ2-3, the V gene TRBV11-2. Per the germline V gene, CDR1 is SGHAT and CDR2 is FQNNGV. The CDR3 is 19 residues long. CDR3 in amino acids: CASSLVRDRAAPSTDTQYF.

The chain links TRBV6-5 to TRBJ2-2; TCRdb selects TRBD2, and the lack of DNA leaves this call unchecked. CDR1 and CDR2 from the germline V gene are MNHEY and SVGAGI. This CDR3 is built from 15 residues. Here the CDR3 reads CASSYGLAGTGELFF.

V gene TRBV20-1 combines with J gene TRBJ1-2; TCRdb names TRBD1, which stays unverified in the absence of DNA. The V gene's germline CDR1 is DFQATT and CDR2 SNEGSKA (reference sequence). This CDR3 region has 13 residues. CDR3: CSARDYRVTGYTF.

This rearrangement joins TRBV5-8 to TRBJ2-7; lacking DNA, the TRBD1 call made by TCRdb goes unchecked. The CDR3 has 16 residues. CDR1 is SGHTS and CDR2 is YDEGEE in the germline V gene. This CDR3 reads CASSPLRTGGPYEQYF.

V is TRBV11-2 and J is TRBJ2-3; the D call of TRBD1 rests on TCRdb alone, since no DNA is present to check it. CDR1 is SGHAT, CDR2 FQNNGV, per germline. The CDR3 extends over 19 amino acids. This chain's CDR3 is CASSLEGAGRGRITDTQYF.

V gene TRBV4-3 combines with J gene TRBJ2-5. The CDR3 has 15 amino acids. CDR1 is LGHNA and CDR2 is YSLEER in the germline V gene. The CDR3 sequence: CASSQDRGMLETQYF.

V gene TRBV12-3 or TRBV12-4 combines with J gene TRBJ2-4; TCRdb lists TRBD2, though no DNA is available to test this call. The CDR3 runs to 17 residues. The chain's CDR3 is CASSLAGGISAKNIQYF.

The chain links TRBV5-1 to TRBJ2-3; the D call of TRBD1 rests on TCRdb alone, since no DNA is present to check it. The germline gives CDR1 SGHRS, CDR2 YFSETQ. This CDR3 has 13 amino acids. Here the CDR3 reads CASSGSWGNTQYF.

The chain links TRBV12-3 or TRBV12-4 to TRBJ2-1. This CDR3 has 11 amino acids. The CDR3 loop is CASSLLHEQFF.

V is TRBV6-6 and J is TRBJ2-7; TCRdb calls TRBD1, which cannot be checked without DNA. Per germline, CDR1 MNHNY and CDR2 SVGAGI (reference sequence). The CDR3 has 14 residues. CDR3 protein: CASSSPGGNYEQYF.

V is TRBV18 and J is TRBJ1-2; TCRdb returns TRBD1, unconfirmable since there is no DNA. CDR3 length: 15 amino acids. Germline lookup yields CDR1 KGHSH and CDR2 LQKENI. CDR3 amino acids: CASSPTGQGGNGYTF.

The CDR3 here is CASSQTPSYEQYF. V usage is TRBV19 and J usage is TRBJ2-7. The CDR3 extends over 13 amino acids. Germline CDR1 reads LNHDA; CDR2 reads SQIVND (reference sequence).

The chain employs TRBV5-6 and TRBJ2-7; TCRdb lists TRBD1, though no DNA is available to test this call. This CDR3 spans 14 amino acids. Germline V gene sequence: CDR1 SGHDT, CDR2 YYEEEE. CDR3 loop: CASSLLSREDEQYF.

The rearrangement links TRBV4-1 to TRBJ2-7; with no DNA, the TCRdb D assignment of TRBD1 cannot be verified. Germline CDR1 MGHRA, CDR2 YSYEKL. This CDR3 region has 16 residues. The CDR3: CASSERGQDFTYEQYF.

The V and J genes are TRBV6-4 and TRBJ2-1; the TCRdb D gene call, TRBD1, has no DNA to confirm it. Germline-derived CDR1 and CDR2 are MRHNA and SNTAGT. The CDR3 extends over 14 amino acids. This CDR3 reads CASSVAGGRDEQFF.

CDR3 loop: CASRVTDMGWETQYF. The chain joins TRBV4-1 to TRBJ2-5. Germline V gene sequence: CDR1 MGHRA, CDR2 YSYEKL. The CDR3 is made up of 15 amino acids.

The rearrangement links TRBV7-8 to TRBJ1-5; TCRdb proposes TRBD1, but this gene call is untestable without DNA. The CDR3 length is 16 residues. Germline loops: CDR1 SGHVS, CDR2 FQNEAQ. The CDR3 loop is CASSPIRQVTDQPQHF. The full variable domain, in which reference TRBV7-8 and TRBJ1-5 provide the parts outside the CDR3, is GAGVSQSPRYKVAKRGQDVALRCDPISGHVSLFWYQQALGQGPEFLTYFQNEAQLDKSGLPSDRFFAERPEGSVSTLKIQRTQQEDSAVYLCASSPIRQVTDQPQHFGDGTRLSIL.

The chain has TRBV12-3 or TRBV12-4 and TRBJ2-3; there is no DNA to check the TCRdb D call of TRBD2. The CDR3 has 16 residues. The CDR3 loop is CASSPIAGGYTDTQYF.

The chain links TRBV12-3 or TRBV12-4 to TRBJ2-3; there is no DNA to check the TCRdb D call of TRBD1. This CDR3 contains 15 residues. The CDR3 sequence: CASSRDRGYTDTQYF.